This T cell receptor beta chain derives from a study of blood T cell repertoires in COVID-19 (TCRdb year 2020). Study-wide context: Collaborator samples came from the United States, Italy and Spain and covered acute and convalescent phases of COVID-19. The prospective study material was composed of cDNA or gDNA derived from T cells, B-cell-depleted T cells, or PBMCs. Deeply sampled blood TCRbeta repertoires from subjects exposed to, actively infected with, or recovered from COVID-19 were included in the dataset. The repertoires were released in a freely available public database meant as a resource for research on the immune response to SARS-CoV-2. The samples were drawn from the first 160 participants of the ongoing ImmuneRACE study and from 950 to 1,500 subjects provided by 6 global collaborators. Nearly every sample came with metadata listing a de-identified subject ID, COVID-19 status, age in years and sex. Where HLA class I and class II types were available, the types were taken from metadata supplied by the sample provider, not from assay-based typing. Study-level results and caveats: The amount of clinical and demographic metadata varied by source and participant and was provided uncurated.

TCRbeta CDR3 regions were amplified from genomic DNA by means of the immunoSEQ Assay, a bias-controlled multiplex PCR. Regarding the original processing steps: Nucleated cell counts per sample were estimated from amplification of reference gene primers within the assay. To quantify the absolute abundance of each unique TCRbeta CDR3 rearrangement, sequence reads were collapsed and filtered. Productive Simpson clonality was computed per sample as the square root of Simpson's diversity index over productive rearrangements. TCRdb retrieved this table from immuneACCESS and kept in-frame rearrangements only. Not all clones are present; in checked studies, unresolved V genes account for under half, and no reason is known for the remainder. V, J and clone size were drawn from that table, and D and trimming were deduced from the DNA. For this sample there are approximately 180,000 clones; approximately 92% appear just once. The ten largest clones add up to 0.45% to 0.65% of the sample.

Collaborating institutions collected whole blood in K2EDTA tubes following their own protocols. For TCRbeta analysis, collaborators shipped samples as frozen whole blood, isolated PBMCs, or DNA extracted from either of those sample types. A note on this clone: Its recognized antigen is unknown. At one end the junction does not follow the germline gene, possibly because of a read error.

CDR1 and CDR2 are read off the germline V gene as MNHEY and SVGAGI. The CDR3 sequence holds 12 residues, the cysteine and phenylalanine included. Solely the CDR3 DNA is kept, with 36 bases framed from the first base. Recombination linked TRBV6-5 to TRBJ1-1; TRBD1 is a weak D gene call, 6 bases matching. This receptor was taken from a man aged 45-65 years with acute or convalescent COVID-19. Sequencing used peripheral blood. The CDR3 has the sequence CASSPRDTEAFF. The sequenced DNA is TGTGCCAGCAGCCCCCGGGACACAGAAGCTTTCTTT.